A single sample gave rise to the 30 T cell receptor beta chains below, sequenced in a study of T cell responses to AZD1222 COVID-19 vaccine. Profiled with immunoSEQ multiplex PCR; TCRdb holds only in-frame clones, not every one. The data show more than 140,000 clones, 91% seen once. The sample here was peripheral blood, taken on day 0 of AZD1222 vaccination. The receptors were gathered from an adult in good health.

The chain uses TRBV6-2 or TRBV6-3 and TRBJ2-5, with 9 bases identical to TRBD2. The V gene end was trimmed by 0 bases and the J gene end by 1 base; junction bases not matched to a gene: 12. CDR1 MNHEY and CDR2 SVGEGT come from the germline V gene. The CDR3 spans 19 residues. The CDR3 sequence: CASSYSAGRIAGVQETQYF. CDR3 in DNA: TGTGCCAGCAGTTACTCGGCGGGACGGATAGCGGGAGTCCAAGAGACCCAGTACTTC.

The chain links TRBV5-1 to TRBJ1-1; D is undetermined. Germline V gives CDR1 SGHRS, CDR2 YFSETQ. Trimming removed 4 bases at V and 0 bases at J, with 13 bases between. This CDR3 is 15 amino acids long. CDR3 protein: CASSPEADMNTEAFF. In nucleotides, the CDR3 is TGCGCCAGCAGCCCTGAGGCCGACATGAACACTGAAGCTTTCTTT.

The genes are TRBV19 and TRBJ1-1; D unresolved. The length of the CDR3 is 11 residues. V gave up 4 bases and J gave up 7 bases, with 7 bases separating them. CDR1 is LNHDA and CDR2 is SQIVND in the germline V gene (reference sequence). The CDR3 nucleotides are TGTGCCAGTAGTAGACGAATTGAAGCTTTCTTT. This gives the protein CASSRRIEAFF.

The chain combines TRBV28 with TRBJ2-7, with a possible D match to TRBD1 (7 bases). Trimming left V 5 bases short and J 7 bases short, with 21 bases between. This CDR3 region has 15 residues. Germline V CDR1 and CDR2: MDHEN, SYDVKM. The CDR3 is CASSPWDSTRGEQYF. In DNA form, the CDR3 reads TGTGCCAGCAGTCCCTGGGACAGCACCCGGGGGGAGCAGTACTTC.

The chain carries TRBV6-1 and TRBJ1-1; D unclear. This CDR3 comprises 15 residues. Trimming shortened V by 0 bases and J by 2 bases, and 10 bases separated the two germline ends. Germline V gene sequence: CDR1 MNHNS, CDR2 SASEGT. CDR3 sequence (DNA): TGTGCCAGCAGTGAAGCGCTGGTGGGTAACACTGAAGCTTTCTTT. It codes for CASSEALVGNTEAFF.

V usage is TRBV6-5 and J usage is TRBJ2-5; 9 bases map to TRBD2. The length of the CDR3 is 15 residues. With V trimmed by 6 bases and J by 1 base, 6 bases remained unmatched. Germline V lookup: CDR1 MNHEY, CDR2 SVGAGI. For the CDR3, the DNA is TGTGCCAGCAGCCCCAATAGCGGGGGCCAAGAGACCCAGTACTTC. As protein: CASSPNSGGQETQYF.

The V call is TRBV10-3, the J call TRBJ1-2; TRBD1 agrees at 8 bases. The CDR3 contains 12 residues. Germline V gene sequence: CDR1 ENHRY, CDR2 SYGVKD. Trimming cost V 8 bases and J 4 bases; bases outside gene matches: 3. This chain's CDR3 is CAISDRGYGYTF. CDR3 nucleotide sequence: TGTGCCATCTCCGACAGGGGCTATGGCTACACCTTC.

This clone was counted a few times. V gene TRBV7-9 combines with J gene TRBJ2-7; TRBD1 matches at 9 bases. V trimming: 6 bases; J trimming: 6 bases; junction bases outside the gene matches: 9. Germline loops: CDR1 SEHNR, CDR2 FQNEAQ (reference sequence). The CDR3 extends over 14 amino acids. The CDR3 spells CASSRGQGSLEQYF. DNA of the CDR3: TGTGCCAGCAGTCGTGGACAGGGGTCCCTCGAGCAGTACTTC.

The chain is built from TRBV6-2 or TRBV6-3 and TRBJ1-1; D gene ambiguous. The V end was cut by 5 bases, the J end by 4 bases, with 14 bases between. The CDR3 has 14 amino acids. The germline CDR1 and CDR2 sequences are MNHEY and SVGEGT. CDR3: CASSNAPDTTEAFF. In DNA, the CDR3 is TGTGCCAGCAGTAACGCACCGGATACCACTGAAGCTTTCTTT.

The rearrangement links TRBV2 to TRBJ2-7, with 9 positions matching TRBD1. Germline values: CDR1 SNHLY, CDR2 FYNNEI. The CDR3 runs 14 residues. The J segment lost 2 bases and the V segment lost 8 bases, leaving 7 bases of the junction unmatched. CDR3 nucleotide sequence: TGTGCCAGCCGCCCGGGACAGGGAACCTACGAGCAGTACTTC. This codes for CASRPGQGTYEQYF.

The chain uses TRBV27 and TRBJ2-5; 10 bases match TRBD1. With 5 bases clipped from V and 5 bases from J, the junction kept 5 bases outside the gene matches. Per germline, CDR1 MNHEY and CDR2 SMNVEV (reference sequence). The CDR3 covers 14 residues. The chain's CDR3 is CASSPDRGQETQYF. In DNA form, the CDR3 reads TGTGCCAGCAGTCCCGACAGGGGGCAGGAGACCCAGTACTTC.

The V gene is TRBV28, the J gene TRBJ1-4; TRBD1 is a possible D gene (6 bases). This CDR3 comprises 16 residues. Germline CDR1 and CDR2: MDHEN and SYDVKM. V was pared by 6 bases and J by 6 bases, with 20 bases between. The CDR3 loop reads CASSSKFKTGYEKLFF. CDR3 DNA: TGTGCCAGCAGCTCCAAATTCAAAACAGGGTATGAAAAACTGTTTTTT.

The chain is built from TRBV4-3 and TRBJ2-7, with D perhaps TRBD1 or TRBD2 (5 bases each). The CDR3 spans 15 residues. V was trimmed by 4 bases and J by 3 bases, leaving 16 bases between them. The V gene's germline CDR1 is LGHNA and CDR2 YSLEER. The CDR3 DNA sequence: TGCGCCAGCAGCCCAAGTAGAGGGGCCTACTACGAGCAGTACTTC. Its translation is CASSPSRGAYYEQYF.

This chain uses TRBV4-3 with TRBJ1-6; D remains ambiguous. The CDR3 runs 18 residues. Trimming removed 0 bases from V and 2 bases from J, with 14 bases in between. In germline, CDR1 is LGHNA, CDR2 YSLEER. The CDR3 nucleotides read TGCGCCAGCAGCCAAGATTTAAGGTCCATGGCCTATAATTCACCCCTCCACTTT. Its protein product is CASSQDLRSMAYNSPLHF.

This chain links TRBV28 with TRBJ1-1, with a weak D call TRBD1 (6 bases). Between the trimmed V and J ends, which lost 2 bases and 0 bases, there was a span of 10 bases. This CDR3 has 15 amino acids. From germline, CDR1 is MDHEN and CDR2 SYDVKM. The CDR3 DNA is TGTGCCAGCAGTTTACGAGACAGGTTGAACACTGAAGCTTTCTTT. This codes for CASSLRDRLNTEAFF. The variable domain in full, completed from reference TRBV28 and TRBJ1-1, reads DVKVTQSSRYLVKRTGEKVFLECVQDMDHENMFWYRQDPGLGLRLIYFSYDVKMKEKGDIPEGYSVSREKKERFSLILESASTNQTSMYLCASSLRDRLNTEAFFGQGTRLTVV.

J is TRBJ1-1 and V is TRBV14; D is unclear. V lost 0 bases and J 2 bases, leaving 13 bases between the germline ends. Germline V CDR1 and CDR2: SGHDN, FVKESK. The CDR3 has 16 residues. CDR3 DNA sequence: TGTGCCAGCAGCCAAGACCTAGGGCGGGTTAACACTGAAGCTTTCTTT. This translates into CASSQDLGRVNTEAFF.

This rearrangement joins TRBV5-4 to TRBJ1-4; 10 bases map to TRBD1. Germline V gives CDR1 SGHNT, CDR2 YYREEE (reference sequence). J gave up 7 bases and V 2 bases, and 5 bases lay outside the gene matches. The CDR3 covers 15 residues. The CDR3 bases are TGTGCCAGCAGCTTTGGGACAGGGGCTGGTGAAAAACTGTTTTTT. It codes for CASSFGTGAGEKLFF.

The chain couples TRBV18 to TRBJ2-3; either TRBD1 or TRBD2 may supply D (5 bases each). Per the germline V gene, CDR1 is KGHSH and CDR2 is LQKENI. The CDR3 has 14 residues. V was pared by 3 bases and J by 0 bases, with 7 bases between. CDR3 loop: CASSPRDSTDTQYF. The CDR3, as DNA: TGTGCCAGCTCACCTAGGGACAGCACAGATACGCAGTATTTT.

The rearrangement links TRBV9 to TRBJ2-7, with TRBD2 matching 11 bases. The germline V gene encodes CDR1 SGDLS and CDR2 YYNGEE. The CDR3 length is 14 residues. Trimming at V came to 3 bases and at J to 2 bases, leaving 1 base not matched to a gene. The CDR3 DNA follows: TGTGCCAGCAGCGGTAGCGGGAGGGCCTACGAGCAGTACTTC. Protein sequence: CASSGSGRAYEQYF.

V and J are TRBV6-5 and TRBJ1-1; 7 bases agree with TRBD1. Trimming cost V 10 bases and J 0 bases; bases outside gene matches: 8. The V gene's germline CDR1 is MNHEY and CDR2 SVGAGI. The CDR3 length is 14 residues. DNA of the CDR3: TGTGCCATCGTTCACGGGACAGTGAACACTGAAGCTTTCTTT. Translating gives CAIVHGTVNTEAFF.

The V and J genes are TRBV14 and TRBJ2-7; no firm D call. CDR3 length: 12 amino acids. Trimming stripped 0 bases from V and 3 bases from J, with 3 bases between. Germline assignment: CDR1 SGHDN and CDR2 FVKESK. The CDR3 spells CASSQEGYEQYF. The CDR3 DNA reads TGTGCCAGCAGCCAAGAAGGCTACGAGCAGTACTTC.

With regard to this clone: The junction departs from the called germline gene at one end, perhaps through a read error. This chain links TRBV18 with TRBJ1-2; 7 positions agree with TRBD1. From germline, CDR1 is KGHSH and CDR2 LQKENI. The CDR3 loop spans 14 amino acids. The CDR3, as DNA: TGTGCCAGCTCACCACGCCAAGGGGGCTATGGCCACACCTTC. Amino acids: CASSPRQGGYGHTF.

The chain combines TRBV4-3 with TRBJ1-2, with TRBD1 matching 11 bases. With V trimmed by 0 bases and J by 4 bases, 7 bases remained unmatched. Germline CDR1 reads LGHNA; CDR2 reads YSLEER. This CDR3 has 17 residues. The CDR3 coding sequence is TGCGCCAGCAGCCAAGAACTTAGGACAGGGGGCCCCTATGGCTACACCTTC. Residues: CASSQELRTGGPYGYTF.

This clone has a single count. The rearrangement joins TRBV27 to TRBJ2-1, with D maybe TRBD2 (5 bases). In germline, CDR1 is MNHEY, CDR2 SMNVEV (reference sequence). This CDR3 spans 13 amino acids. V gave up 5 bases and J gave up 10 bases, with 15 bases separating them. This chain's CDR3 is CASSPTQRGEQFF. In DNA form, the CDR3 reads TGTGCCAGCAGTCCTACTCAAAGAGGGGAGCAGTTCTTC.

The V and J genes are TRBV15 and TRBJ1-5; 7 positions agree with TRBD1. The ends lost 5 bases at V and 6 bases at J; junction bases unmatched: 10. The CDR3 loop spans 15 amino acids. Germline-derived CDR1 and CDR2 are LNHNV and YYDKDF (reference sequence). Here the CDR3 DNA reads TGTGCCACCAGCTTCTCCCAGGGGGAGGGTCAGCCCCAGCATTTT. This codes for CATSFSQGEGQPQHF.

This sequence joins TRBV7-2 and TRBJ2-7, with D perhaps TRBD2 (5 bases). This CDR3 contains 14 residues. V lost 2 bases and J 2 bases, leaving 10 bases between the germline ends. Germline lookup yields CDR1 SGHTA and CDR2 FQGNSA. The CDR3, as DNA: TGTGCCAGCAGCTTAAGGGAGCGAGCCTACGAGCAGTACTTC. Translated: CASSLRERAYEQYF.

V usage is TRBV7-8 and J usage is TRBJ1-5; TRBD1 aligns across 7 bases. Trimming at V came to 5 bases and at J to 5 bases, leaving 9 bases not matched to a gene. This CDR3 is 15 amino acids long. Germline-derived CDR1 and CDR2 are SGHVS and FQNEAQ. The CDR3 here is CASSPRQGQYQPQHF. For the CDR3, the DNA is TGTGCCAGCAGCCCGCGACAGGGTCAGTATCAGCCCCAGCATTTT.

This clone has just one count. CDR3 region: CASSVDPLTYNEQFF. The CDR3 DNA sequence: TGTGCCAGCAGCGTAGACCCCCTCACCTACAATGAGCAGTTCTTC. The chain employs TRBV9 and TRBJ2-1; D unclear. CDR3 length: 15 amino acids. Germline lookup yields CDR1 SGDLS and CDR2 YYNGEE. The germline V and J ends were trimmed by 0 bases and 2 bases, with 9 bases remaining between them.

The chain couples TRBV18 to TRBJ2-4; D possibly corresponds to TRBD1 (5 bases). Germline CDR1 KGHSH, CDR2 LQKENI. The CDR3 has 14 residues. V shed 6 bases and J shed 7 bases, with 16 bases lying between them. The CDR3 protein is CASSPGDRRNIQYF. CDR3 DNA sequence: TGTGCCAGCTCGCCGGGTGACAGACGGAACATTCAGTACTTC.

The chain carries TRBV14 and TRBJ2-1; unclear D gene. This CDR3 region has 13 residues. CDR1 is SGHDN and CDR2 is FVKESK in the germline V gene. Trimming removed 4 bases from V and 5 bases from J, with 9 bases in between. This CDR3 reads CASSRLDNNEQFF. The CDR3 coding sequence is TGTGCCAGCAGCCGGCTGGATAACAATGAGCAGTTCTTC.